These 14 T cell receptor beta chains share one sample of origin, sequenced in a study of T-cell reconstitution after alpha-beta-depleted transplantation in children. A library of TCRbeta sequences, prepared with unique molecular identifiers, was generated. TCRdb called the PCR reads again in MiXCR, with one record for every CDR3 protein. The table includes a few hundred thousand distinct CDR3 sequences, roughly 21% detected once. Here the sequenced sample was PBMCs from the stem cell graft donor, taken from the stem cell graft. All receptors derive from a human donor who donated a stem cell graft to a child with acute myeloid leukemia.

The V call is TRBV20-1, the J call TRBJ2-7; 9 bases are a match to TRBD2. CDR1 DFQATT and CDR2 SNEGSKA come from the germline V gene (reference sequence). The trim removed 2 bases at V and 2 bases at J, leaving 7 bases unmatched. CDR3 length: 15 residues. The CDR3 sequence: CSARTLSGRTYEQYF. The CDR3 DNA reads TGCAGTGCTAGAACCCTTAGCGGGAGAACCTACGAGCAGTACTTC.

The table lists this clonotype with many counts. The chain joins TRBV7-9 to TRBJ2-1; D unresolved. This CDR3 is built from 12 residues. V gave up 4 bases and J gave up 15 bases, with 16 bases separating them. The V gene's germline CDR1 is SEHNR and CDR2 FQNEAQ (reference sequence). This chain's CDR3 is CASSSNSVFWFF. For the CDR3, the DNA is TGTGCCAGCAGCTCGAATAGTGTGTTTTGGTTCTTC.

This clonotype was counted at least ten times. V is TRBV20-1 and J is TRBJ2-6; D is possibly TRBD1 (5 bases). CDR1 DFQATT and CDR2 SNEGSKA come from the germline V gene (reference sequence). The CDR3 extends over 16 amino acids. V dropped 0 bases and J dropped 0 bases, with 9 bases sitting between them. This CDR3 reads CSARDRVTSGANVLTF. For the CDR3, the DNA is TGCAGTGCTAGAGACAGGGTAACCTCTGGGGCCAACGTCCTGACTTTC.

This sequence joins TRBV27 and TRBJ2-7; 8 bases are a match to TRBD2. The V segment lost 5 bases and the J segment 3 bases; nucleotides outside the gene matches: 9. CDR1 is MNHEY, CDR2 SMNVEV, per germline (reference sequence). CDR3 length equals 15 residues. The CDR3 sequence is CASSPGLGDNYEQYF. CDR3 coding DNA: TGTGCCAGCAGTCCGGGACTAGGAGACAACTACGAGCAGTACTTC.

The CDR3 loop is CSVIGQVQSYEQYF. For the CDR3, the DNA is TGCAGCGTTATCGGACAGGTTCAATCCTACGAGCAGTACTTC. This chain connects TRBV29-1 to TRBJ2-7, with 7 bases fitting TRBD1. This CDR3 contains 14 residues. Losses at the gene ends were 5 bases for V and 1 base for J; bases not matched to a gene: 8. Germline CDR1 SQVTM, CDR2 ANQGSEA.

The chain combines TRBV7-8 with TRBJ2-3, with D hard to call. Germline-derived CDR1 and CDR2 are SGHVS and FQNEAQ. The V end was cut by 8 bases, the J end by 0 bases, with 9 bases between. CDR3 length equals 13 residues. CDR3 bases: TGTGCCAGCCGCCCTAGTAGCACAGATACGCAGTATTTT. Protein: CASRPSSTDTQYF.

The CDR3 loop reads CSAGTPATNEKLFF. As DNA, the CDR3 is TGCAGTGCTGGGACACCAGCAACTAATGAAAAACTGTTTTTT. The chain couples TRBV20-1 to TRBJ1-4; D perhaps matches TRBD1 (6 bases). CDR1 and CDR2 (germline): DFQATT, SNEGSKA (reference sequence). The length of the CDR3 is 14 residues. V lost 5 bases, J lost 0 bases, and 10 bases lay in between.

The table lists this clonotype with a few counts. The V call is TRBV5-1, the J call TRBJ2-7; D is perhaps TRBD2 (7 bases). In germline, CDR1 is SGHRS, CDR2 YFSETQ. The CDR3 sequence is 12 residues long. V lost 3 bases and J 6 bases, leaving 10 bases between the germline ends. The CDR3 here is CASSWGGGEQYF. Here the CDR3 DNA reads TGCGCCAGCAGCTGGGGAGGGGGCGAGCAGTACTTC. Full variable domain (rest looked up from reference TRBV5-1 and TRBJ2-7): KAGVTQTPRYLIKTRGQQVTLSCSPISGHRSVSWYQQTPGQGLQFLFEYFSETQRNKGNFPGRFSGRQFSNSRSEMNVSTLELGDSALYLCASSWGGGEQYFGPGTRLTVT.

The J gene is TRBJ1-2, the V gene TRBV28, with 8 nucleotides matching TRBD1. V lost 5 bases and J lost 4; bases outside the gene matches: 9. This CDR3 comprises 15 residues. CDR1 is MDHEN, CDR2 SYDVKM, per germline. The CDR3 loop is CASSVGQGNLYGYTF. The CDR3 coding sequence is TGTGCCAGCAGTGTTGGACAGGGCAACCTCTATGGCTACACCTTC.

This clonotype was counted between two and nine times. This chain uses TRBV20-1 with TRBJ2-2; D might be TRBD1 (6 bases). V was trimmed by 3 bases and J by 1 base, leaving 9 bases between them. The germline gives CDR1 DFQATT, CDR2 SNEGSKA (reference sequence). The CDR3 is 14 amino acids. The CDR3 loop reads CSASTRGNTGELFF. The CDR3 coding sequence is TGCAGTGCTAGTACCAGGGGGAACACCGGGGAGCTGTTTTTT.

This clonotype was observed at least ten times. The J gene is TRBJ1-2, the V gene TRBV5-1; 11 bases are shared with TRBD1. CDR3 length: 14 residues. V shed 4 bases, J shed 4 bases, and the junction held 3 bases outside the gene matches. The germline V gene encodes CDR1 SGHRS and CDR2 YFSETQ. CDR3 region: CASSDGTGGYGYTF. CDR3 nucleotides: TGCGCCAGCAGCGACGGGACAGGGGGCTATGGCTACACCTTC.

The V call is TRBV7-3, the J call TRBJ1-1, with D unclear. This CDR3 comprises 16 residues. Germline values: CDR1 SGHTA, CDR2 FQGTGA. Trimming stripped 7 bases from V and 0 bases from J, with 18 bases between. DNA for the CDR3: TGTGCCAGCAACCCGCATGCTCAAGCTATGAACACTGAAGCTTTCTTT. This codes for CASNPHAQAMNTEAFF. The full variable domain, its missing parts supplied by reference TRBV7-3 and TRBJ1-1, is GAGVSQTPSNKVTEKGKYVELRCDPISGHTALYWYRQSLGQGPEFLIYFQGTGAADDSGLPNDRFFAVRPEGSVSTLKIQRTERGDSAVYLCASNPHAQAMNTEAFFGQGTRLTVV.

Turning to this clonotype: Possible read error: a much larger clone is one base away. The conserved final phenylalanine or tryptophan is absent from the CDR3, which likely points to a read error. The V gene is TRBV12-3 or TRBV12-4, the J gene TRBJ1-1, with 9 bases fitting TRBD1. Losses at the gene ends were 5 bases for V and 8 bases for J; bases not matched to a gene: 6. The CDR3 contains 13 residues. The DNA for the CDR3 is TGTGCCAGCAGTCCGGACAGGGGTTGGGAAGCTTTCCTT. This sequence encodes CASSPDRGWEAFL.

The table lists this clonotype with a few counts. This chain uses TRBV28 with TRBJ2-3; D tentatively reads TRBD1 or TRBD2 (5 bases each). CDR1 is MDHEN and CDR2 is SYDVKM in the germline V gene. CDR3 size: 16 residues. With 3 bases removed from V and 5 bases from J, the gap between germline ends came to 18 bases. CDR3 loop: CASSLDSATRGDTQYF. CDR3 nucleotide sequence: TGTGCCAGCAGTTTGGATAGCGCAACGAGGGGAGATACGCAGTATTTT.